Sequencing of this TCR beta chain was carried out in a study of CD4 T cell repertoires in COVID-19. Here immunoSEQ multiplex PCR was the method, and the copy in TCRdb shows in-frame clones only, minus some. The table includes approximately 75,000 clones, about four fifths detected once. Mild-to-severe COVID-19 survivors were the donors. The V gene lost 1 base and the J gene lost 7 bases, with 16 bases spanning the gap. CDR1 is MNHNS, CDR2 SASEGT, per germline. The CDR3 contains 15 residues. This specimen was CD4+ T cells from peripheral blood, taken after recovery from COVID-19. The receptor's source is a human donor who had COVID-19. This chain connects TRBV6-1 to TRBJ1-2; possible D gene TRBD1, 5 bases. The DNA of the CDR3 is TGTGCCAGCAGTGAAGTGGGAAAAGGGAGGGGTGGCTACACCTTC. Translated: CASSEVGKGRGGYTF.